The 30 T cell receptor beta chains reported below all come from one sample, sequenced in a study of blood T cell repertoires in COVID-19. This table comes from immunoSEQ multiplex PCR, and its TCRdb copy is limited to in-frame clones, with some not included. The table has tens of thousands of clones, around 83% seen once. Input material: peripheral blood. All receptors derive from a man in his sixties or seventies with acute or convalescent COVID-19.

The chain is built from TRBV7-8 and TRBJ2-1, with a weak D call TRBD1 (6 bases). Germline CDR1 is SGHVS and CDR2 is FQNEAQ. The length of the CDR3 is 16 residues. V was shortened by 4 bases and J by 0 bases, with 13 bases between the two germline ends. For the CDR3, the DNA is TGTGCCAGCAGCTCAAGGGTGGACAGCTCCTACAATGAGCAGTTCTTC. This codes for CASSSRVDSSYNEQFF.

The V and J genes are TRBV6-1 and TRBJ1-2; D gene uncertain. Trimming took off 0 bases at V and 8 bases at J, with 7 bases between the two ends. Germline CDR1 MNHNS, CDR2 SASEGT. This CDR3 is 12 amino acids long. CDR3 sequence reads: CASSEAMAGYTF. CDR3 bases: TGTGCCAGCAGTGAAGCAATGGCCGGCTACACCTTC.

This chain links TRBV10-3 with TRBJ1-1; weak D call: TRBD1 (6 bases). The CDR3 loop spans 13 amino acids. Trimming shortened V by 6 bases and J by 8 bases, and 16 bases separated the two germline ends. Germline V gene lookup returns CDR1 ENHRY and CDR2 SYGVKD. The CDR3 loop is CAISPNLGTEAFF. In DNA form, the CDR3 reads TGTGCCATCAGCCCGAACCTCGGGACAGAAGCTTTCTTT.

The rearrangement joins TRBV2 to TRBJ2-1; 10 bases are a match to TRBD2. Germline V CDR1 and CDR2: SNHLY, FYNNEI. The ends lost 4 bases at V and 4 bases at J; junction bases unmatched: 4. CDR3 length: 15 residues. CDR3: CASSVGSGRYNEQFF. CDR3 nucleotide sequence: TGTGCCAGCAGTGTTGGTAGCGGGAGGTACAATGAGCAGTTCTTC.

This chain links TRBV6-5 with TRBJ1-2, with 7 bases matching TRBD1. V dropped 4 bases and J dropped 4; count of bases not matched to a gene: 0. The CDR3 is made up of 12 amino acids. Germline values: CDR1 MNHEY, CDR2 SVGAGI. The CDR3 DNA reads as TGTGCCAGCAGTTCAGGGGGCTATGGCTACACCTTC. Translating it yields CASSSGGYGYTF.

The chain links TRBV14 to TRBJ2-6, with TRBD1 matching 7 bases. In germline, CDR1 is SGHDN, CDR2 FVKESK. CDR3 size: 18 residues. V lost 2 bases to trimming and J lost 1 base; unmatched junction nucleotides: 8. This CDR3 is CASSQWGQTPSGANVLTF. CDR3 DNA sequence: TGTGCCAGCAGCCAATGGGGACAGACCCCTTCTGGGGCCAACGTCCTGACTTTC.

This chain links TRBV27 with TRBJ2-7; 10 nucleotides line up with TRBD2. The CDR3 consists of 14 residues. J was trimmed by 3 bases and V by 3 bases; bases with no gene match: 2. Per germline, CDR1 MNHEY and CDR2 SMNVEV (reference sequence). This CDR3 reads CASSFSGRNYEQYF. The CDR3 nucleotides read TGTGCCAGCAGTTTTAGCGGGAGGAACTACGAGCAGTACTTC.

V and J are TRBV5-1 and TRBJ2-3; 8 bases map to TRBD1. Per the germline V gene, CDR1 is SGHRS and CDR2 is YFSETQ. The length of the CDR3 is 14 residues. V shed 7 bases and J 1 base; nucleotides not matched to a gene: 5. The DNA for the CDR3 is TGCGCCAGCCGTGAGGGACAGGGCACAGATACGCAGTATTTT. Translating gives CASREGQGTDTQYF.

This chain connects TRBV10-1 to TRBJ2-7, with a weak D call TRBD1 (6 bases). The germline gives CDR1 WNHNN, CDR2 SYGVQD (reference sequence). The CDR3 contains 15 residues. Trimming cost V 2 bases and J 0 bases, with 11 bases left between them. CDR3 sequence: CASSEGQPYSYEQYF. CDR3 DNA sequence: TGCGCCAGCAGTGAGGGACAGCCTTACTCCTACGAGCAGTACTTC.

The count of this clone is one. In DNA form, the CDR3 reads TGCAGCGTTACCGGCAGGGGTTACGAGCAGTACTTC. It yields the protein CSVTGRGYEQYF. The chain carries TRBV29-1 and TRBJ2-7, with D possibly being TRBD1 (6 bases). Trimming took 5 bases from V and 4 from J, leaving 12 bases between them. The V gene's germline CDR1 is SQVTM and CDR2 ANQGSEA. This CDR3 contains 12 residues.

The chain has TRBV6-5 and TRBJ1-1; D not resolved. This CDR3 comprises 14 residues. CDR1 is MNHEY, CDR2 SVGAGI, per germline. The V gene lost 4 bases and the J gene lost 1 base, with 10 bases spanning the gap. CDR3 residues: CASSSSSGNTEAFF. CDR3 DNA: TGTGCCAGCAGTTCTTCTAGTGGGAACACTGAAGCTTTCTTT.

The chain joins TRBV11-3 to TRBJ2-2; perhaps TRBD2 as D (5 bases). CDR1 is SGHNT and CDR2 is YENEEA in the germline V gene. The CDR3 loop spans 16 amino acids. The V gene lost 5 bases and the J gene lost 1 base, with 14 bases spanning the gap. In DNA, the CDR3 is TGTGCCAGCAGCCCCCCTGGAGGCCTGAACACCGGGGAGCTGTTTTTT. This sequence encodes CASSPPGGLNTGELFF.

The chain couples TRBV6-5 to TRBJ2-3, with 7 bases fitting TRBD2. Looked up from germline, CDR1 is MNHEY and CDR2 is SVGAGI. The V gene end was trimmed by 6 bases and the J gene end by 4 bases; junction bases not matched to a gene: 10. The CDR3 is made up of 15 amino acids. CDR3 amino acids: CASRVLGEGPDTQYF. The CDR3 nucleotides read TGTGCCAGCAGAGTTTTAGGGGAGGGCCCAGATACGCAGTATTTT.

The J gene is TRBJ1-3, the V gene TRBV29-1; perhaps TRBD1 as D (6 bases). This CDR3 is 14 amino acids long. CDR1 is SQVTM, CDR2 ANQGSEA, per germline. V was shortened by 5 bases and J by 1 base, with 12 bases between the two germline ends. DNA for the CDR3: TGCAGCGTTATTGGGACACCATCTGGAAACACCATATATTTT. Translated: CSVIGTPSGNTIYF.

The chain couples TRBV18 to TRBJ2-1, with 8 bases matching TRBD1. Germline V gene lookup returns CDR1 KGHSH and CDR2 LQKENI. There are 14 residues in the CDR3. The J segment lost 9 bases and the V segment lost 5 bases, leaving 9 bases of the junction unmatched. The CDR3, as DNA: TGTGCCAGCTCAACGGGAACAGGGGGAGGTGAGCAGTTCTTC. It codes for CASSTGTGGGEQFF.

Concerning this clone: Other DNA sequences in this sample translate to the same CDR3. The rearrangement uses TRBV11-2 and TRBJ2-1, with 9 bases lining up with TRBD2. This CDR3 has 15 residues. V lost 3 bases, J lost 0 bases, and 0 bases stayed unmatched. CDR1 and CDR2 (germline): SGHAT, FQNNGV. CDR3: CASSLTSGSYNEQFF. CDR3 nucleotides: TGTGCCAGCAGCTTGACTAGCGGCTCCTACAATGAGCAGTTCTTC. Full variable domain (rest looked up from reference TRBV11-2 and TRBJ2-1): EAGVAQSPRYKIIEKRQSVAFWCNPISGHATLYWYQQILGQGPKLLIQFQNNGVVDDSQLPKDRFSAERLKGVDSTLKIQPAKLEDSAVYLCASSLTSGSYNEQFFGPGTRLTVL.

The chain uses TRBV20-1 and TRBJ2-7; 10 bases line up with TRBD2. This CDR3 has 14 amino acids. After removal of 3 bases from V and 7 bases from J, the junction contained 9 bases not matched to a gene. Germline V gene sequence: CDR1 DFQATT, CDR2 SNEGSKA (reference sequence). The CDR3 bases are TGCAGTGCTAGTTTAGCGGGAGGTTCTAAGGAGCAGTACTTC. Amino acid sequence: CSASLAGGSKEQYF.

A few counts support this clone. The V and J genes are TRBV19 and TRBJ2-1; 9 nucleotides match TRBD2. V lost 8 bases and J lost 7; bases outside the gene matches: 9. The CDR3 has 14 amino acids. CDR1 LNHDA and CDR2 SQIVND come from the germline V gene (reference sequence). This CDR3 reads CASRVPGLANEQFF. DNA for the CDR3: TGTGCCAGTCGAGTGCCAGGACTAGCGAATGAGCAGTTCTTC.

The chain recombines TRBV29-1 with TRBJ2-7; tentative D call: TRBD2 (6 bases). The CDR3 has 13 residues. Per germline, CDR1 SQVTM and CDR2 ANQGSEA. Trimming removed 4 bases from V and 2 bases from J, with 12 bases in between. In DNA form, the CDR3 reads TGCAGCGTTGTCCGCGGGGCGCCCTACGAGCAGTACTTC. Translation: CSVVRGAPYEQYF.

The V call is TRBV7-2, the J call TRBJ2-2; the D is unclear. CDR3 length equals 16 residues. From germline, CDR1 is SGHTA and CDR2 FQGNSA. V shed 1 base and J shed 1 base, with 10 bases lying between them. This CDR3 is CASSLEAMRNTGELFF. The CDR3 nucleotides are TGTGCCAGCAGCTTAGAAGCGATGAGGAACACCGGGGAGCTGTTTTTT.

CDR3 sequence reads: CASSLETGAYGYTF. The DNA of the CDR3 is TGCGCCAGCAGCTTGGAGACAGGAGCTTATGGCTACACCTTC. The V and J genes are TRBV5-1 and TRBJ1-2, with a tentative D call TRBD1 (6 bases). Trimming removed 0 bases at V and 5 bases at J, with 11 bases between. CDR1 SGHRS and CDR2 YFSETQ come from the germline V gene. CDR3 size: 14 residues.

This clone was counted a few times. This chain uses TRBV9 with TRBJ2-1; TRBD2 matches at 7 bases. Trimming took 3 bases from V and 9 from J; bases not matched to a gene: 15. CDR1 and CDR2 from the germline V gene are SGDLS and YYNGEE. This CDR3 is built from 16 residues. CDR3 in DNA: TGTGCCAGCAGCGCCCCGGGGGGAGGGCCCCTGGGTGAGCAGTTCTTC. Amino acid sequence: CASSAPGGGPLGEQFF.

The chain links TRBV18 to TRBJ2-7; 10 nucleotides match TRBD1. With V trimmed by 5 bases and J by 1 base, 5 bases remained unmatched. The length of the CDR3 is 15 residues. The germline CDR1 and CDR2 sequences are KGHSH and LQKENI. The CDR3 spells CASSGPGQGSYEQYF. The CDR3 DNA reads TGTGCCAGCTCAGGGCCGGGACAGGGGTCCTACGAGCAGTACTTC.

CDR3 residues: CASSYQARGNTDTQYF. Written as DNA, the CDR3 is TGTGCCAGCAGCTACCAGGCGCGGGGGAATACGGATACGCAGTATTTT. This chain connects TRBV5-5 to TRBJ2-3, with TRBD2 identical over 7 bases. CDR1 and CDR2 from the germline V gene are SGHKS and YYEKEE (reference sequence). This CDR3 region has 16 residues. Unmatched junction bases numbered 13, after V lost 3 bases and J lost 6 bases.

For the CDR3, the DNA is TGTGCCACCAGCAGGGGGACAGGGGACGAGCAGTACTTC. It encodes CATSRGTGDEQYF. The rearrangement links TRBV15 to TRBJ2-7; 10 nucleotides agree with TRBD1. The CDR3 is 13 residues long. Per the germline V gene, CDR1 is LNHNV and CDR2 is YYDKDF (reference sequence). Trimming at V came to 3 bases and at J to 5 bases, leaving 1 base not matched to a gene. Together with reference TRBV15 and TRBJ2-7, the CDR3 gives the full variable domain: DAMVIQNPRYQVTQFGKPVTLSCSQTLNHNVMYWYQQKSSQAPKLLFHYYDKDFNNEADTPDNFQSRRPNTSFCFLDIRSPGLGDTAMYLCATSRGTGDEQYFGPGTRLTVT.

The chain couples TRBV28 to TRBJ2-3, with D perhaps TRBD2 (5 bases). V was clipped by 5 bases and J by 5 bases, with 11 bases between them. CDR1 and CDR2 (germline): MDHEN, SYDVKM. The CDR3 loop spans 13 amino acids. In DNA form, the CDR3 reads TGTGCCAGCAGTCCTAATGCGGGAGATACGCAGTATTTT. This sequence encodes CASSPNAGDTQYF. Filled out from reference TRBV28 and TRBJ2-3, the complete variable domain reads DVKVTQSSRYLVKRTGEKVFLECVQDMDHENMFWYRQDPGLGLRLIYFSYDVKMKEKGDIPEGYSVSREKKERFSLILESASTNQTSMYLCASSPNAGDTQYFGPGTRLTVL.

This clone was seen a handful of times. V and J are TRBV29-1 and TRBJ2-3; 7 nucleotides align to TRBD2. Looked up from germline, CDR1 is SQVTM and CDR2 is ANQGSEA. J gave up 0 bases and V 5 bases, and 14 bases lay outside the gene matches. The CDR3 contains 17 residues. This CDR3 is CSVRLAEGRGSTDTQYF. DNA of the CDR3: TGCAGCGTTCGGCTAGCGGAGGGTCGCGGTAGCACAGATACGCAGTATTTT.

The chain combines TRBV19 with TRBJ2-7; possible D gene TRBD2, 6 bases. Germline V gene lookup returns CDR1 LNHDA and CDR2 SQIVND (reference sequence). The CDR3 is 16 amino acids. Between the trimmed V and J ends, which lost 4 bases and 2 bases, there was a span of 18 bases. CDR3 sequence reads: CASSTGGGGGAYEQYF. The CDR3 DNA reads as TGTGCCAGTAGTACCGGGGGAGGTGGTGGCGCCTACGAGCAGTACTTC.

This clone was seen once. The DNA of the CDR3 is TGTGCCAGCAGTGATTGGAAGACAATAGCCAAAAACATTCAGTACTTC. It encodes CASSDWKTIAKNIQYF. This chain connects TRBV2 to TRBJ2-4; no firm D call. The CDR3 is 16 residues long. Trimming took off 3 bases at V and 0 bases at J, with 12 bases between the two ends. Germline CDR1 and CDR2: SNHLY and FYNNEI.

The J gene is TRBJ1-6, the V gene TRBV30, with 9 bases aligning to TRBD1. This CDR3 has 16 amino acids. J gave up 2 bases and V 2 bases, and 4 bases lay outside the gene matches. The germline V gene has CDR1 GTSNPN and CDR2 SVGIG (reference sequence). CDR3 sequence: CAWSRTGDPYNSPLHF. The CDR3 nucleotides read TGTGCCTGGAGTCGGACAGGGGATCCCTATAATTCACCCCTCCACTTT.